This TCR beta chain was sequenced in a study of PD-1 blockade in classical Hodgkin lymphoma. This CDR3 has 15 residues. Germline V gene lookup returns CDR1 MGHRA and CDR2 YSYEKL. Losses at the gene ends were 1 base for V and 5 bases for J; bases not matched to a gene: 7. Of note for this clone: The antigen remains unidentified.

TCRdb's copy holds only in-frame clones and misses some; the assay was immunoSEQ multiplex PCR. The table lists about 11,000 clones, roughly 76% of them singletons, with about 25% in the top ten. General study points: Newly diagnosed patients were said to have less baseline TCR diversity than healthy donors did. Complete responders possessed baseline diversity comparable to newly diagnosed patients.

Patients all relapsed after autologous stem cell transplantation, and there was variation in brentuximab vedotin exposure. The input for sequencing was peripheral blood mononuclear cells (PBMCs), taken at baseline. The V call is TRBV4-1, the J call TRBJ2-5; 7 bases match TRBD1. The receptor comes from a human donor with classical Hodgkin lymphoma. CDR3 sequence: CASSQADRVWETQYF. The DNA for the CDR3 is TGCGCCAGCAGCCAAGCAGACAGGGTTTGGGAGACCCAGTACTTC.